The 22 T cell receptor beta chains listed next were all sequenced from one sample in a study of Graves' ophthalmopathy and Graves' hyperthyroidism. Amplification from RNA transcripts yielded the TCR beta CDR3 regions. The library came from an HTBI-primed first-round RT-PCR and a second-round multiplex PCR. TCRdb ran MiXCR on the multiplex PCR reads and lists one entry per CDR3 protein. The repertoire holds some 350,000 distinct CDR3 sequences, with approximately 18% as singletons. Specimen: peripheral blood. All receptors come from an adult woman with stable Graves' hyperthyroidism.

This clonotype was counted at least ten times. The chain links TRBV6-2 or TRBV6-3 to TRBJ2-7, with D perhaps assigned TRBD1 or TRBD2 (5 bases each). Trimming cost V 7 bases and J 3 bases, with 22 bases left between them. Germline V gene lookup returns CDR1 MNHEY and CDR2 SVGEGT. This CDR3 is 16 amino acids long. The CDR3 reads CASTNLRAGTLYEQYF. The CDR3 DNA is TGTGCCAGCACCAACCTCCGGGCCGGGACCCTCTACGAGCAGTACTTC.

This clonotype was recorded at least ten times. The chain joins TRBV19 to TRBJ1-2, with 7 bases that match TRBD1. The CDR3 extends over 15 amino acids. CDR1 is LNHDA, CDR2 SQIVND, per germline (reference sequence). The junction had 11 bases not matched to a gene; V was cut back by 5 bases and J by 5 bases. The CDR3 nucleotides read TGTGCCAGTAGTGCCCCGCCGACAGGGCAGTATGGCTACACCTTC. This sequence encodes CASSAPPTGQYGYTF.

At least ten counts were recorded for this clonotype. The V call is TRBV20-1, the J call TRBJ2-5; 15 bases are shared with TRBD2. V was pared by 6 bases and J by 4 bases, with 3 bases of the junction left unmatched. CDR1 is DFQATT and CDR2 is SNEGSKA in the germline V gene (reference sequence). This CDR3 comprises 14 residues. In DNA form, the CDR3 reads TGCAGTGCGCGGACTAGCGGGGGGGGAGAGACCCAGTACTTC. Residues: CSARTSGGGETQYF.

This clonotype was counted ten times or more. The V and J genes are TRBV20-1 and TRBJ1-1; D is uncertain. The CDR3 extends over 13 amino acids. CDR1 and CDR2 from the germline V gene are DFQATT and SNEGSKA (reference sequence). Trimming removed 3 bases from V and 1 base from J, with 9 bases in between. In nucleotides, the CDR3 is TGCAGTGCTAGGGAGGACCCGAACACTGAAGCTTTCTTT. Encoded protein: CSAREDPNTEAFF.

This clonotype was picked up many times. CDR3 DNA sequence: TGTGCCAGCAGCTTAGGGCAGGGGGCAGAAACAGAGACCCAGTACTTC. Its translation is CASSLGQGAETETQYF. The chain has TRBV11-2 and TRBJ2-5; 8 positions agree with TRBD1. The germline CDR1 and CDR2 sequences are SGHAT and FQNNGV. The V and J ends lost 1 base and 4 bases, in that order; junction bases with no gene match: 8. CDR3 length: 16 residues.

This clonotype was recorded many times. V usage is TRBV24-1 and J usage is TRBJ1-5; the D gene is possibly TRBD1 (5 bases). The V gene's germline CDR1 is KGHDR and CDR2 SFDVKD. V shed 4 bases and J shed 5 bases, with 14 bases lying between them. CDR3 size: 15 residues. The CDR3 spells CATSDAAGGYQPQHF. The CDR3 DNA is TGTGCCACCAGTGACGCGGCGGGGGGGTATCAGCCCCAGCATTTT.

This clonotype was found once. The chain employs TRBV20-1 and TRBJ1-1, with D hard to call. CDR3 length equals 14 residues. CDR1 and CDR2 from the germline V gene are DFQATT and SNEGSKA (reference sequence). V lost 5 bases and J lost 0, with 13 bases in between. The CDR3 DNA follows: TGCAGTGCTCCCGGGTCAGGCGTGAACACTGAAGCTTTCTTT. This codes for CSAPGSGVNTEAFF.

On this clonotype itself: This may stem from a read error, because a much larger clone lies one nucleotide away. The rearrangement uses TRBV6-5 and TRBJ1-1; TRBD1 agrees at 9 bases. This CDR3 region has 15 residues. Germline V gives CDR1 MNHEY, CDR2 SVGAGI. The CDR3 loop reads CASSYGTGGSTEACF. The CDR3 DNA reads TGTGCCAGCAGTTACGGTACAGGGGGCTCGACTGAAGCTTGCTTT.

This clonotype was recorded at least ten times. V usage is TRBV3-1 and J usage is TRBJ2-5; 7 nucleotides match TRBD2. Germline CDR1 is LGHDT and CDR2 is YNNKEL (reference sequence). Trimming cost V 0 bases and J 2 bases; bases outside gene matches: 6. CDR3 length equals 16 residues. The CDR3 DNA reads as TGTGCCAGCAGCCAAGAAGATGTAGCGGGTCAAGAGACCCAGTACTTC. The encoded protein is CASSQEDVAGQETQYF.

There are many counts of this clonotype. The chain employs TRBV6-1 and TRBJ1-5; 12 bases fit TRBD1. Germline CDR1 is MNHNS and CDR2 is SASEGT. The J segment lost 2 bases and the V segment lost 11 bases, leaving 7 bases of the junction unmatched. The CDR3 runs 15 residues. CDR3 protein: CAGGQGARGNQPQHF. Here the CDR3 DNA reads TGTGCCGGGGGACAGGGGGCTAGAGGCAATCAGCCCCAGCATTTT.

This clonotype came up many times. The CDR3, as DNA: TGTGCCACCAGTGATTCGACCGGACTAGCGGGAGGGAAGGTCGGGGAGCTGTTTTTT. It translates to CATSDSTGLAGGKVGELFF. The chain is built from TRBV24-1 and TRBJ2-2, with 15 bases fitting TRBD2. The germline V gene encodes CDR1 KGHDR and CDR2 SFDVKD. Losses at the gene ends were 2 bases for V and 7 bases for J; bases not matched to a gene: 10. The CDR3 is 19 amino acids.

The rearrangement uses TRBV7-2 and TRBJ2-7, with 7 nucleotides matching TRBD2. This CDR3 region has 14 residues. Germline CDR1 SGHTA, CDR2 FQGNSA. V shed 6 bases, J shed 0 bases, and the junction held 5 bases outside the gene matches. For the CDR3, the DNA is TGTGCCAGCAGTCCTGCGGGAGTCTCCTACGAGCAGTACTTC. It translates to CASSPAGVSYEQYF. The entire variable domain, with the rest obtained from reference TRBV7-2 and TRBJ2-7, is as follows: GAGVSQSPSNKVTEKGKDVELRCDPISGHTALYWYRQSLGQGLEFLIYFQGNSAPDKSGLPSDRFSAERTGGSVSTLTIQRTQQEDSAVYLCASSPAGVSYEQYFGPGTRLTVT.

This clonotype was counted a few times. Given the absence of the conserved phenylalanine or tryptophan at the CDR3 end, a read error is likely. The chain combines TRBV30 with TRBJ1-1; D gene ambiguous. V was clipped by 8 bases and J by 5 bases, with 12 bases between them. CDR1 GTSNPN and CDR2 SVGIG come from the germline V gene (reference sequence). The CDR3 runs 11 residues. The CDR3, as DNA: TGTGCCACAAGTCGTCAAACTGAAGCTTTCCTT. Protein product: CATSRQTEAFL.

This clonotype came up many times. CDR3 nucleotides: TGTGCCAGCAGTTACGCAGAAGACTATGGCTACACCTTC. This encodes CASSYAEDYGYTF. The V and J genes are TRBV12-3 or TRBV12-4 and TRBJ1-2; D gene unclear. V dropped 4 bases and J dropped 3 bases, with 9 bases sitting between them. There are 13 residues in the CDR3.

This clonotype was detected ten times or more. This sequence joins TRBV28 and TRBJ2-5; D call uncertain. Trimming took 1 base from V and 7 from J, leaving 16 bases between them. CDR1 MDHEN and CDR2 SYDVKM come from the germline V gene. CDR3 length: 15 residues. The DNA for the CDR3 is TGTGCCAGCAGTTTATCAACATTGGTACTCACGACCCAGTACTTC. This encodes CASSLSTLVLTTQYF. The whole variable domain, remainder taken from reference TRBV28 and TRBJ2-5, is DVKVTQSSRYLVKRTGEKVFLECVQDMDHENMFWYRQDPGLGLRLIYFSYDVKMKEKGDIPEGYSVSREKKERFSLILESASTNQTSMYLCASSLSTLVLTTQYFGPGTRLLVL.

The sample holds many counts of this clonotype. As DNA, the CDR3 is TGCAGTGCTAGAGATAGGGACACGAAAACCAATAGCAATCAGCCCCAGCATTTT. Its translation is CSARDRDTKTNSNQPQHF. The chain is built from TRBV20-1 and TRBJ1-5; weak D call: TRBD1 (6 bases). The CDR3 covers 18 residues. The V end lost 0 bases, the J end lost 0 bases, and 18 bases lay between the germline ends. Germline CDR1 DFQATT, CDR2 SNEGSKA (reference sequence).

There are many counts of this clonotype. The CDR3 reads CATKTSGSSFYEQYF. The CDR3 DNA reads TGTGCCACGAAAACTAGCGGGAGCTCCTTTTACGAGCAGTACTTC. The rearrangement uses TRBV7-2 and TRBJ2-7; 11 bases map to TRBD2. Germline values: CDR1 SGHTA, CDR2 FQGNSA. This CDR3 contains 15 residues. V trimming: 10 bases; J trimming: 4 bases; junction bases outside the gene matches: 12.

The count of this clonotype is one. The chain's CDR3 is CASSRGQGARGYTF. The CDR3 DNA sequence: TGTGCCAGCAGCCGTGGACAGGGGGCGAGGGGCTACACCTTC. V is TRBV28 and J is TRBJ1-2; TRBD1 agrees at 11 bases. CDR3 size: 14 residues. With 6 bases clipped from V and 8 bases from J, the junction kept 8 bases outside the gene matches. Germline V gene sequence: CDR1 MDHEN, CDR2 SYDVKM.

Of note for this clonotype: Germline is not matched at one junction end, which may reflect a read error. CDR3 sequence: CASRLLAISGKDEQLF. The CDR3 nucleotides are TGCGCCAGCAGGTTACTAGCTATTAGCGGGAAGGATGAGCAGTTGTTC. The V gene is TRBV10-1, the J gene TRBJ2-4, with 8 bases that match TRBD2. CDR1 and CDR2 (germline): WNHNN, SYGVQD (reference sequence). The CDR3 runs to 16 residues.

This clonotype was counted a few times. The gene calls are TRBV20-1 and TRBJ1-5; TRBD1 aligns across 12 bases. Trimming took 1 base from V and 2 from J; bases not matched to a gene: 9. CDR1 and CDR2 from the germline V gene are DFQATT and SNEGSKA (reference sequence). The CDR3 is 18 residues long. DNA for the CDR3: TGCAGTGCTAGAGCTACCGGGACAGGGGGCGAAGGCAATCAGCCCCAGCATTTT. Its protein is CSARATGTGGEGNQPQHF.

This clonotype has at least ten counts. The chain has TRBV30 and TRBJ1-5; no clear D. The CDR3 sequence is 14 residues long. Germline CDR1 GTSNPN, CDR2 SVGIG (reference sequence). Trimming shortened V by 0 bases and J by 0 bases, and 6 bases separated the two germline ends. The CDR3 is CAWSVLHSNQPQHF. CDR3 sequence (DNA): TGTGCCTGGAGTGTACTCCATAGCAATCAGCCCCAGCATTTT.

This clonotype was observed many times. CDR3 in DNA: TGTGCCAGCAGCTTAGCACTATCCTTGGAGCAGTACTTC. It specifies CASSLALSLEQYF. V gene TRBV7-8 combines with J gene TRBJ2-7; D call uncertain. Germline CDR1 is SGHVS and CDR2 is FQNEAQ. V shed 0 bases and J shed 7 bases, with 10 bases lying between them. This CDR3 contains 13 residues.